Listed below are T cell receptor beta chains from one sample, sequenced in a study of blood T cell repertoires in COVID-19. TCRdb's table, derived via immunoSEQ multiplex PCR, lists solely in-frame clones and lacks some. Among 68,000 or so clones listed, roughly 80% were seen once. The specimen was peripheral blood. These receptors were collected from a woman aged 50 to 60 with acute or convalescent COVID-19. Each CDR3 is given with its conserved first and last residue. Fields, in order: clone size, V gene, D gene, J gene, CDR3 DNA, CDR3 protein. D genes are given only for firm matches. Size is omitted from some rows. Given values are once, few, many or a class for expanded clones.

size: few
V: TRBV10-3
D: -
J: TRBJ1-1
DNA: TGTGCCATCAGTGACGGGGGGACTGAAGCTTTCTTT
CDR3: CAISDGGTEAFF

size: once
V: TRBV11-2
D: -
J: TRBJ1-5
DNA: TGTGCCAGCAGCTTCCCCGGTCAGCCCCAGCATTTT
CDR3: CASSFPGQPQHF

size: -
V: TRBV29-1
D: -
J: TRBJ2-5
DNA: TGCAGCGTCCGCCGGGGTGGGTCCCAAGAGACCCAGTACTTC
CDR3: CSVRRGGSQETQYF

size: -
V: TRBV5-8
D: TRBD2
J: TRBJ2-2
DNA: TGTGCCAGCAGCTTGAACCGACTAGCGGGCACCGGGGAGCTGTTTTTT
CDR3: CASSLNRLAGTGELFF

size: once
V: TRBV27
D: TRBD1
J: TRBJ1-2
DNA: TGTGCCAGCAGTTTAGTGGGACAGGGCCTAGGGGGCTACACCTTC
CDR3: CASSLVGQGLGGYTF

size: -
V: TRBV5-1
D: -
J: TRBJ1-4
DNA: TGCGCCAGCAGCACTACAACTAATGAAAAACTGTTTTTT
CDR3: CASSTTTNEKLFF

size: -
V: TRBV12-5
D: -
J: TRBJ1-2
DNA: TGTGCTAGTGGCCCGGGACAAGAGTACGATGGCTACACCTTC
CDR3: CASGPGQEYDGYTF

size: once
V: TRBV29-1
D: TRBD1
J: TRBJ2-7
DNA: TGCAGCGTTTTTACAGGGGACCTGTTCTACGAGCAGTACTTC
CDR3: CSVFTGDLFYEQYF

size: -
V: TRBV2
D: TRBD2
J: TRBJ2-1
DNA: TGTGCCAGCGAGACTAGCGGGAGCACTCGGTTCTTC
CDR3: CASETSGSTRFF

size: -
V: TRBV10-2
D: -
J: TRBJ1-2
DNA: TGCGCCAGCGCCGCGGGGGGCTCCCTTTATGGCTACACCTTC
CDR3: CASAAGGSLYGYTF

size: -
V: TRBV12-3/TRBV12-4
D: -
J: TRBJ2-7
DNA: TGTGCCAGCAGTTTGGGGCTCTCCTACGAGCAGTACTTC
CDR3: CASSLGLSYEQYF

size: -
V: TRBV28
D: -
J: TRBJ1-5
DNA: TGTGCCAGCAGTTTAGGGTTCCGGGGGGCTGAGCATTTT
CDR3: CASSLGFRGAEHF

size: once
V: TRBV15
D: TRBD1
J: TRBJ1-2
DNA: TGTGCCACCAGCGTCGGGACAGGGAATAACTATGGCTACACCTTC
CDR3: CATSVGTGNNYGYTF

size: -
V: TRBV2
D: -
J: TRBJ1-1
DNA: TGTGCCAGCAGTAAGATAGTTGGAGGGACTGAAGCTTTCTTT
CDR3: CASSKIVGGTEAFF

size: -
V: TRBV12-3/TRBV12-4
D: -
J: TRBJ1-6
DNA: TGTGCCAGCAGTAGACCGACAGGTTCACCCCTCCACTTT
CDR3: CASSRPTGSPLHF

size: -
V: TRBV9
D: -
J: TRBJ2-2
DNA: TGTGCCAGCAGCTCTTACACCGGGGAGCTGTTTTTT
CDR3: CASSSYTGELFF

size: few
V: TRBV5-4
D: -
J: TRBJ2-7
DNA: TGTGCCAGCAGCTCCGAGTCCTACGAGCAGTACTTC
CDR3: CASSSESYEQYF